One sample yielded the 13 T cell receptor beta chains listed below, sequenced in a study of blood T cell repertoires in COVID-19. Profiled with immunoSEQ multiplex PCR; TCRdb holds only in-frame clones, not every one. The data contain some 330,000 clones, 83% of them seen just once; the ten biggest clones take up 5% to 5.5%. Sample: PBMCs or T cells enriched from blood (not recorded which). The source of these receptors is a woman between 50 and 59 years old who had recovered from COVID-19.

This clone was found a few times. The genes are TRBV19 and TRBJ1-2; 11 nucleotides match TRBD1. V shed 6 bases, J shed 6 bases, and the junction held 6 bases outside the gene matches. The CDR3 is 14 amino acids. Germline CDR1 is LNHDA and CDR2 is SQIVND (reference sequence). The CDR3 DNA reads as TGTGCCAGTAGGGACAGGGGGCGCTCCGATGGCTACACCTTC. Translating gives CASRDRGRSDGYTF.

The table lists this clone with a count of one. This chain joins TRBV29-1 and TRBJ1-1, with 7 positions matching TRBD1. CDR3 length: 14 amino acids. After removal of 4 bases from V and 2 bases from J, the junction contained 7 bases not matched to a gene. In germline, CDR1 is SQVTM, CDR2 ANQGSEA. CDR3 nucleotide sequence: TGCAGCGTTGCCGACAGACAGGGTAACACTGAAGCTTTCTTT. This sequence encodes CSVADRQGNTEAFF. Supplemented by reference TRBV29-1 and TRBJ1-1, the full variable domain reads SAVISQKPSRDICQRGTSLTIQCQVDSQVTMMFWYRQQPGQSLTLIATANQGSEATYESGFVIDKFPISRPNLTFSTLTVSNMSPEDSSIYLCSVADRQGNTEAFFGQGTRLTVV.

The rearrangement links TRBV27 to TRBJ1-2, with 10 bases identical to TRBD1. V dropped 10 bases and J dropped 2; count of bases not matched to a gene: 7. CDR1 is MNHEY and CDR2 is SMNVEV in the germline V gene (reference sequence). CDR3 size: 14 residues. The chain's CDR3 is CATGTGASNYGYTF. In nucleotides, the CDR3 is TGTGCCACCGGGACAGGGGCCTCAAACTATGGCTACACCTTC.

This clone was found a few times. The V and J genes are TRBV6-5 and TRBJ1-4; 8 bases match TRBD1. V lost 3 bases and J lost 7; bases outside the gene matches: 7. The germline V gene has CDR1 MNHEY and CDR2 SVGAGI. This CDR3 region has 15 residues. The CDR3 reads CASSYTRQGREKLFF. CDR3 DNA sequence: TGTGCCAGCAGTTATACGAGACAGGGGCGTGAAAAACTGTTTTTT.

V and J are TRBV4-2 and TRBJ1-5; 10 positions match TRBD1. Germline CDR1 and CDR2: LGHNA and YNFKEQ. V gave up 3 bases and J gave up 6 bases; unmatched junction bases: 14. The CDR3 totals 18 residues. The CDR3 nucleotides read TGTGCCAGCAGCCATAAAGGAACGGGACAGGGGAAGGTTCAGCCCCAGCATTTT. Translating it yields CASSHKGTGQGKVQPQHF.

The V call is TRBV6-5, the J call TRBJ2-7; TRBD1 matches at 9 bases. CDR1 and CDR2 (germline): MNHEY, SVGAGI. The V gene end was trimmed by 2 bases and the J gene end by 1 base; junction bases not matched to a gene: 3. The CDR3 runs 15 residues. CDR3 DNA sequence: TGTGCCAGCAGTTACCGGGACAGGGCTTCCTACGAGCAGTACTTC. This codes for CASSYRDRASYEQYF.

The rearrangement uses TRBV30 and TRBJ2-7; the match to TRBD2 covers 10 bases. This CDR3 has 15 amino acids. V lost 1 base to trimming and J lost 0 bases; unmatched junction nucleotides: 3. Per germline, CDR1 GTSNPN and CDR2 SVGIG (reference sequence). The CDR3 protein is CAWSGTSGSSYEQYF. The CDR3, as DNA: TGTGCCTGGAGTGGGACTAGCGGAAGCTCCTACGAGCAGTACTTC.

This clone was found a few times. The chain has TRBV18 and TRBJ1-2, with D possibly TRBD1 on 6 matching bases. With 4 bases removed from V and 2 bases from J, the gap between germline ends came to 14 bases. This CDR3 is built from 15 residues. Germline CDR1 reads KGHSH; CDR2 reads LQKENI. As DNA, the CDR3 is TGTGCCAGCTCACTTAACTTTCAGGGGAACTATGGCTACACCTTC. Translation gives CASSLNFQGNYGYTF.

The chain uses TRBV7-2 and TRBJ2-3; possibly TRBD1 for D (5 bases). This CDR3 has 16 amino acids. Germline loops: CDR1 SGHTA, CDR2 FQGNSA. V lost 2 bases and J lost 0, with 12 bases in between. The CDR3 nucleotides are TGTGCCAGCAGCTTAAGGGGCGGCACAAGCACAGATACGCAGTATTTT. Translation gives CASSLRGGTSTDTQYF.

V usage is TRBV6-6 and J usage is TRBJ2-5; TRBD2 agrees at 13 bases. This CDR3 region has 16 residues. V lost 6 bases, J lost 1 base, and 5 bases stayed unmatched. Germline lookup yields CDR1 MNHNY and CDR2 SVGAGI (reference sequence). The CDR3 DNA follows: TGTGCCAGCAGAAACGGACTAGCGGGAGCCCAAGAGACCCAGTACTTC. It translates to CASRNGLAGAQETQYF.

The V gene is TRBV9, the J gene TRBJ2-1, with D possibly TRBD2 on 5 matching bases. V lost 1 base and J lost 0, with 11 bases in between. The length of the CDR3 is 16 residues. Germline CDR1 is SGDLS and CDR2 is YYNGEE. This CDR3 is CASSVFLGSSYNEQFF. The CDR3, as DNA: TGTGCCAGCAGCGTATTCTTGGGGAGCTCCTACAATGAGCAGTTCTTC.

This chain joins TRBV15 and TRBJ1-4, with 10 bases matching TRBD1. CDR3 length: 15 residues. Germline values: CDR1 LNHNV, CDR2 YYDKDF (reference sequence). Trimming at V came to 4 bases and at J to 5 bases, leaving 4 bases not matched to a gene. The CDR3 DNA follows: TGTGCCACCAGCACACCGGGACAGGGGAATGAAAAACTGTTTTTT. Translated, it gives CATSTPGQGNEKLFF.

The rearrangement uses TRBV15 and TRBJ2-1, with TRBD1 matching over 10 bases. The CDR3 covers 15 residues. Germline values: CDR1 LNHNV, CDR2 YYDKDF (reference sequence). Trimming removed 1 base from V and 9 bases from J; junction bases left unmatched: 6. In DNA form, the CDR3 reads TGTGCCACCAGCAGAGGAGGACAGGGGGAGGGTGAGCAGTTCTTC. It specifies CATSRGGQGEGEQFF.